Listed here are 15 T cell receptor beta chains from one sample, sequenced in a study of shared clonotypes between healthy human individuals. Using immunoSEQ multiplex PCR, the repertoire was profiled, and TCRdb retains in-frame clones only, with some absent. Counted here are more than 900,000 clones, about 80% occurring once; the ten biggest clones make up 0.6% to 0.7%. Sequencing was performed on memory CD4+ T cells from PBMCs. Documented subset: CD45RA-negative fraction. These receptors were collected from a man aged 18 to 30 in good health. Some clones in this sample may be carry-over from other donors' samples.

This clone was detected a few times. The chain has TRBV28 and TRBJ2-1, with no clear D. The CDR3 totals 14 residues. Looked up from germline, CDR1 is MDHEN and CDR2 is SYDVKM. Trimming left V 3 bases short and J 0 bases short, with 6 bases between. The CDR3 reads CASSLRLSYNEQFF. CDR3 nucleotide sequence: TGTGCCAGCAGTTTGAGGCTCTCCTACAATGAGCAGTTCTTC.

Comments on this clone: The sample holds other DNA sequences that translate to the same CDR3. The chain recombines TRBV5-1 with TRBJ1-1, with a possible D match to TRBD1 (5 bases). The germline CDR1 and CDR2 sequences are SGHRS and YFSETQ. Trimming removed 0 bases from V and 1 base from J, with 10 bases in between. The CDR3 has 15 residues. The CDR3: CASSLVGQTNTEAFF. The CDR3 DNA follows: TGCGCCAGCAGCTTGGTTGGACAAACGAACACTGAAGCTTTCTTT.

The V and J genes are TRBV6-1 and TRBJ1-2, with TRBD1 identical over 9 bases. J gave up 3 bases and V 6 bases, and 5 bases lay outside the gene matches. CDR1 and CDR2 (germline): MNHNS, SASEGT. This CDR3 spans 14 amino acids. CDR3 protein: CASSATGGDYGYTF. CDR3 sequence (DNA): TGTGCCAGCAGCGCGACAGGGGGGGACTATGGCTACACCTTC.

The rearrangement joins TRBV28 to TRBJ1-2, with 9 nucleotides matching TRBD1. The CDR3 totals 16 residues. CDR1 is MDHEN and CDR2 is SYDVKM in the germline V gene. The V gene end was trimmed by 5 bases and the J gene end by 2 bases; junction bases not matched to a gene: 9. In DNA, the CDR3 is TGTGCCAGCAGTGCGACACAGGGGGCAGGAAACTATGGCTACACCTTC. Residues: CASSATQGAGNYGYTF.

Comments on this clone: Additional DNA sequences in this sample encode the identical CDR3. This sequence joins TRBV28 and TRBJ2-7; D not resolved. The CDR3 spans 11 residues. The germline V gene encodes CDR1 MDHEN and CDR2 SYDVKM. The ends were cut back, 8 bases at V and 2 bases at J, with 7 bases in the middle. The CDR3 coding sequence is TGTGCCAGCGGGCAGGCCTACGAGCAGTACTTC. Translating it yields CASGQAYEQYF.

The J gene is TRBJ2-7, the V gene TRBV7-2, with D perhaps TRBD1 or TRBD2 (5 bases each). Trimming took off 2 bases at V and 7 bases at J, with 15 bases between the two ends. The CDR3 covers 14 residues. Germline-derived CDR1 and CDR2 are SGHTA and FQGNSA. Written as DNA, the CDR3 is TGTGCCAGCAGCTTAAGGGGAACCTCGGGAGAGCAGTACTTC. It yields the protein CASSLRGTSGEQYF.

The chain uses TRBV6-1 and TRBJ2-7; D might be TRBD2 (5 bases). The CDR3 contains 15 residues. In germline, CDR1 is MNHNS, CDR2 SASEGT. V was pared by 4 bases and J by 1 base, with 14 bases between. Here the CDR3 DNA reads TGTGCCAGCAGTGGGGGAGAGGGAGAATCCTACGAGCAGTACTTC. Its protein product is CASSGGEGESYEQYF.

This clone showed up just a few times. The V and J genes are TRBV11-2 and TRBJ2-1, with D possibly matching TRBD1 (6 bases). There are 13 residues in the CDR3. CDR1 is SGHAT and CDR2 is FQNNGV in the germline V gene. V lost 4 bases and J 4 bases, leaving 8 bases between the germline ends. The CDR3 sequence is CASSWDKYNEQFF. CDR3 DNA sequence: TGTGCCAGCAGCTGGGACAAATACAATGAGCAGTTCTTC.

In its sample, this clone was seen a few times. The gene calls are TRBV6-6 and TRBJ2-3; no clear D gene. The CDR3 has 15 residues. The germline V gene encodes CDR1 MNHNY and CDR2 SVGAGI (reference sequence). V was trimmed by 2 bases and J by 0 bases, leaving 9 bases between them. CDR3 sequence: CASSYGSPSTDTQYF. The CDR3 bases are TGTGCCAGCAGTTACGGAAGCCCTAGCACAGATACGCAGTATTTT.

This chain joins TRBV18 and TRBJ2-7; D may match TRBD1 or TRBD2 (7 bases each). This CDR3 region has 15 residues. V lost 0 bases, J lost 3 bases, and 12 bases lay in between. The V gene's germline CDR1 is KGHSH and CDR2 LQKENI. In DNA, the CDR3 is TGTGCCAGCTCACCACCAGCGGGACAGAGCTACGAGCAGTACTTC. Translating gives CASSPPAGQSYEQYF.

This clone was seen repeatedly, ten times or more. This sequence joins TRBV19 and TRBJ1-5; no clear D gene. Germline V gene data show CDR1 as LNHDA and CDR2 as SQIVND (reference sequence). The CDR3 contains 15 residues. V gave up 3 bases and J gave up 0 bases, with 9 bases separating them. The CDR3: CASSMTRSSNQPQHF. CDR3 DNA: TGTGCCAGTAGTATGACCAGGAGTAGCAATCAGCCCCAGCATTTT. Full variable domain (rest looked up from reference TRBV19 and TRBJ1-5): DGGITQSPKYLFRKEGQNVTLSCEQNLNHDAMYWYRQDPGQGLRLIYYSQIVNDFQKGDIAEGYSVSREKKESFPLTVTSAQKNPTAFYLCASSMTRSSNQPQHFGDGTRLSIL.

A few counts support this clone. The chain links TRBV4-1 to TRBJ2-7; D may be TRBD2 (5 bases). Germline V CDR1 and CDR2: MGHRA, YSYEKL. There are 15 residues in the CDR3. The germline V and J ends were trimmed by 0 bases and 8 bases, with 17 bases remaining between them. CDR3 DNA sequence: TGCGCCAGCAGCCAAGAGTTTGGGAATGAGCGGAAGCAGTACTTC. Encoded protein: CASSQEFGNERKQYF.

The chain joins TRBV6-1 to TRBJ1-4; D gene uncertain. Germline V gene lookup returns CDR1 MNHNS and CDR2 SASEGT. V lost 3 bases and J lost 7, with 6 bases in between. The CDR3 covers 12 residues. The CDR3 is CASSDRIEKLFF. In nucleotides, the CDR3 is TGTGCCAGCAGTGACCGCATTGAAAAACTGTTTTTT.

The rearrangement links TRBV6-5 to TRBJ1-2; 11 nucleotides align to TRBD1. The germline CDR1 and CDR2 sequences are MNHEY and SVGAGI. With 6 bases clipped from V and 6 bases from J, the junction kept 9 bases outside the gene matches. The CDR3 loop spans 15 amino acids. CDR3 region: CASRSPGQGGNGYTF. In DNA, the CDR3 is TGTGCCAGCAGGTCTCCGGGACAGGGGGGAAATGGCTACACCTTC.

The DNA of the CDR3 is TGTGCCAGCAGTTTCGGACTTTCCTACGAGCAGTACTTC. Protein product: CASSFGLSYEQYF. The chain has TRBV28 and TRBJ2-7; D is possibly TRBD2 (5 bases). The V gene lost 3 bases and the J gene lost 1 base, with 7 bases spanning the gap. The germline V gene encodes CDR1 MDHEN and CDR2 SYDVKM. The CDR3 runs 13 residues.